Listed below are T cell receptor beta chains from one sample, sequenced in a study of blood T cell repertoires in COVID-19. The table came from immunoSEQ multiplex PCR; TCRdb's copy has only in-frame clones and leaves some out. The repertoire consists of around 370,000 clones, with 88% occurring once and the leading ten covering about 1.2%. Sequencing was done on a sample of PBMCs or T cells enriched from blood (not recorded which). Receptors were obtained from a woman aged 18-29 years who had recovered from COVID-19. The CDR3 runs from the conserved cysteine through the conserved F or W. D genes are given only for firm matches. Clone sizes are given selectively: once, few, many, or a class where the clone is expanded.

v_gene	j_gene	abundance	d_gene	CDR3nt	CDR3aa
TRBV28	TRBJ1-2	NA	NA	TGTGCCAGCAGTATTCATACAGGAAACTATGGCTACACCTTC	CASSIHTGNYGYTF
TRBV5-1	TRBJ2-7	NA	NA	TGCGCCAGCAGCTTGCACGGAGAGTACGAGCAGTACTTC	CASSLHGEYEQYF
TRBV3-1/TRBV3-2	TRBJ1-4	once	NA	TGTGCCAGCAGCCAAGGGACAGCCAGTAATAATGAAAAACTGTTTTTT	CASSQGTASNNEKLFF
TRBV18	TRBJ1-5	NA	NA	TGTGCCAGCTCGCAATCTCCACCAGGGACTGTGGCGGAAGATGACAATCAGCCCCAGCATTTT	CASSQSPPGTVAEDDNQPQHF
TRBV2	TRBJ1-6	NA	NA	TGTGCCAGCAGGAGAGGCGAGGGGGATTCACCCCTCCACTTT	CASRRGEGDSPLHF
TRBV5-4	TRBJ2-1	NA	NA	TGTGCCAGCAGCTCCGGGACAGAGCAGTTCTTC	CASSSGTEQFF
TRBV6-2/TRBV6-3	TRBJ2-1	NA	TRBD2	TGTGCCAGCAGTTCCGGGACTAGTGCTTATAGGGCCAATGAGCAGTTCTTC	CASSSGTSAYRANEQFF
TRBV27	TRBJ2-2	NA	TRBD1	TGTGCCAGCCGGGCCCAGGGGGCCGGGGAGCTGTTTTTT	CASRAQGAGELFF
TRBV7-2	TRBJ2-2	NA	NA	TGTGCCAGCAGCTTAGATCCAGGGAACACCGGGGAGCTGTTTTTT	CASSLDPGNTGELFF
TRBV7-2	TRBJ2-1	NA	TRBD2	TGTGCCAGCAGCTTAGGAGTCGGCGGGGGCTCCTACAATGAGCAGTTCTTC	CASSLGVGGGSYNEQFF
TRBV30	TRBJ1-5	NA	NA	TGTGCCTGGAGTGTAACCGGGAGCAATCAGCCCCAGCATTTT	CAWSVTGSNQPQHF
TRBV2	TRBJ1-1	NA	TRBD1	TGTGCCAGCAGTACCCAGGACAGGACCCTGAACACTGAAGCTTTCTTT	CASSTQDRTLNTEAFF
TRBV27	TRBJ1-5	NA	NA	TGTGCCAGCAGTTCTAGAGACAGCAGCAATCAGCCCCAGCATTTT	CASSSRDSSNQPQHF
TRBV18	TRBJ2-2	NA	TRBD1	TGTGCCAGCTCACCGGCCGGGACAGTAGGCATCACCGGGGAGCTGTTTTTT	CASSPAGTVGITGELFF
TRBV13	TRBJ2-7	NA	TRBD2	TGTGCCAGTCTAGCGGGGGCCCTTGGGGAGCAGTACTTC	CASLAGALGEQYF
TRBV5-5	TRBJ1-2	NA	NA	TGTGCCAGCAGGCATCCATACAGGGACCTTAACTATGGCTACACCTTC	CASRHPYRDLNYGYTF
TRBV30	TRBJ1-2	NA	TRBD1	TGTGCCTGGAGTGGGACAGGGGGCTATGGCTACACCTTC	CAWSGTGGYGYTF
TRBV5-5	TRBJ1-2	NA	TRBD1	TGTGCCAGCAACTGGGACAGGGCGACCTATGGCTACACCTTC	CASNWDRATYGYTF
TRBV11-2	TRBJ1-1	NA	NA	TGTGCCAGCAGCTTAGATAAGGGGTTGCGTGAAGCTTTCTTT	CASSLDKGLREAFF
TRBV29-1	TRBJ1-2	NA	TRBD1	TGCAGTGGGACACAGGGGGCGTTTGGCTACACCTTC	CSGTQGAFGYTF
TRBV28	TRBJ2-1	NA	TRBD2	TGTGCCAGCAGTAACGGGGGGTCCCACAATGAGCAGTTCTTC	CASSNGGSHNEQFF
TRBV6-5	TRBJ1-2	NA	NA	TGTGCCAGCAGTTCAACTAACTATGGCTACACCTTC	CASSSTNYGYTF
TRBV6-5	TRBJ1-2	NA	NA	TGTGCCAGCAGTTACGGCCAGACAAGGGGCTACACCTTC	CASSYGQTRGYTF
TRBV5-1	TRBJ2-7	NA	NA	TGCGCCAGCAGCTTGGGTGGCCACTACGAGCAGTACTTC	CASSLGGHYEQYF
TRBV27	TRBJ1-2	NA	TRBD1	TGTGCCAGCAGGTTGGTAACAGGGGCCTATGGCTACACCTTC	CASRLVTGAYGYTF
TRBV6-4	TRBJ2-3	NA	NA	TGTGCCAGCAGTGACCTAACCTCCTCTACGCAGTATTTT	CASSDLTSSTQYF
TRBV6-1	TRBJ2-5	NA	NA	TGTGCCAGCAGTGAAGCGGGGGCGGGAGAAGAGACCCAGTACTTC	CASSEAGAGEETQYF
TRBV29-1	TRBJ1-2	NA	NA	TGCAGCGTTGCGGGGGGCGATGGCTACACCTTC	CSVAGGDGYTF